This note documents a single T cell receptor beta chain sequence. The antigen remains undetermined. TCRdb re-derived calls from the RT-PCR reads in MiXCR, one entry per CDR3 protein. The sample includes over 650,000 distinct CDR3 sequences, less than 20% seen only once; the top ten take approximately 11%. This entry is derived from a study of response to subunit inactivated influenza vaccine. Study-wide findings and caveats: Researchers suggested that each seasonal influenza vaccination recruits few new T cells.

The source of this sequence is a man aged 45-60 years who received an inactivated influenza vaccine. The material was PBMCs from blood, obtained 5 days after vaccination.

CDR3 DNA: TGCAGTGCTTCCTATAGCGGGAGGGAATACGAGCAGTACTTC. This encodes CSASYSGREYEQYF. V usage is TRBV20-1 and J usage is TRBJ2-7; the match to TRBD2 covers 11 bases. After removal of 5 bases from V and 4 bases from J, the junction contained 7 bases not matched to a gene. CDR1 DFQATT and CDR2 SNEGSKA come from the germline V gene (reference sequence). There are 14 residues in the CDR3.